This paragraph reports one T cell receptor (beta chain). The source of the sample is a study of blood T cell repertoires in COVID-19. In the study overall: Collection of acute and convalescent COVID-19 samples took place in the United States, Italy and Spain. PBMCs, B-cell-depleted T cells, or T cells provided the cDNA or gDNA that made up the material.

TCRdb's copy holds only in-frame clones and misses some; the assay was immunoSEQ multiplex PCR. Among roughly 100,000 clones, roughly 89% were seen once, and the ten largest hold approximately 2%. Germline V gene data show CDR1 as MGHRA and CDR2 as YSYEKL. The V end was cut by 4 bases, the J end by 4 bases, with 13 bases between. The CDR3 runs to 15 residues. This TCR came from a woman between 50 and 59 years old with COVID-19, enrolled during active disease. The chain employs TRBV4-1 and TRBJ1-4; unclear D gene. Sequencing input: peripheral blood. CDR3 in DNA: TGCGCCAGCAGCCGAACAGCAACGTTTAATGAAAAACTGTTTTTT. It encodes CASSRTATFNEKLFF.